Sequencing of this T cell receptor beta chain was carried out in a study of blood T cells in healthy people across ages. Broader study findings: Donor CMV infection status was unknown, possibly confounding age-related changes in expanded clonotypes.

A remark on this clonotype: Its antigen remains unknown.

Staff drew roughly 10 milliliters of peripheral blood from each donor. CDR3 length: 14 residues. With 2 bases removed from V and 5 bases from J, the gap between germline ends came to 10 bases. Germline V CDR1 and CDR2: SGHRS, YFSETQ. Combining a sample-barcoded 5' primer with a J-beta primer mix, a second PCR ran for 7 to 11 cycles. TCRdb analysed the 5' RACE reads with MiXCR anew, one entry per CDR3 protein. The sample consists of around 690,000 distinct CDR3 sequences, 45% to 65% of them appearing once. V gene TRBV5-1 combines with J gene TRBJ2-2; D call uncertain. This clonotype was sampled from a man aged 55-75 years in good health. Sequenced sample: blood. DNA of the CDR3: TGCGCCAGCAGCTTACTTCCATCGACCGGGGAGCTGTTTTTT. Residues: CASSLLPSTGELFF.